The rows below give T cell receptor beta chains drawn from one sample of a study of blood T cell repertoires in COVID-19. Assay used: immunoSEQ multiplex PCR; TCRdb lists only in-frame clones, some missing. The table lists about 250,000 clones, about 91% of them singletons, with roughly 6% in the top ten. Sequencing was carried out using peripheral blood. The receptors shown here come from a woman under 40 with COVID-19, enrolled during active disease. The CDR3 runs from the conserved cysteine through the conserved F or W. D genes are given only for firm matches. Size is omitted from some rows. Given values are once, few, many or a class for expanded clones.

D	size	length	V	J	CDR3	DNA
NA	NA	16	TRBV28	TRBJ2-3	CASVPPGAGGTDTQYF	TGTGCCAGCGTTCCCCCGGGGGCGGGGGGCACAGATACGCAGTATTTT
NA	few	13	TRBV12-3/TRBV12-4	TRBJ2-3	CASSLQFTDTQYF	TGTGCCAGCAGTTTACAGTTCACAGATACGCAGTATTTT
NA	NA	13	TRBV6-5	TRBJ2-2	CASSPRTAGELFF	TGTGCCAGCAGTCCCCGGACAGCCGGGGAGCTGTTTTTT
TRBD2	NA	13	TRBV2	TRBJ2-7	CASRLEGGNEQYF	TGTGCCAGCAGGCTTGAGGGAGGGAACGAGCAGTACTTC
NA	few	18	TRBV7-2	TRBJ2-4	CASSPTVLGGRAKNIQYF	TGTGCCAGCAGCCCCACCGTTTTGGGGGGGCGGGCCAAAAACATTCAGTACTTC
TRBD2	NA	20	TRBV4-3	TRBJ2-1	CASSQDLGLAGGISYNEQFF	TGCGCCAGCAGCCAAGATCTCGGACTAGCGGGAGGGATCTCCTACAATGAGCAGTTCTTC
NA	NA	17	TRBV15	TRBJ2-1	CATSRDCLDCTYNEQFF	TGTGCCACCAGCAGAGATTGTTTGGACTGTACGTACAATGAGCAGTTCTTC
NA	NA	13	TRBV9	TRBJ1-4	CASSVGRNEKLFF	TGTGCCAGCAGCGTTGGTCGGAATGAAAAACTGTTTTTT
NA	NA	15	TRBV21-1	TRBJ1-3	CASSKGNSGRNTIYF	TGTGCCAGCAGCAAAGGTAATTCGGGGAGAAACACCATATATTTT
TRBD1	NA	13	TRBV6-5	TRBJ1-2	CASSYEGAGGYTF	TGTGCCAGCAGTTACGAGGGGGCAGGCGGCTACACCTTC
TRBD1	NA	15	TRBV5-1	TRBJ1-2	CASSSALTGGFGYTF	TGCGCCAGCAGCTCTGCCTTAACAGGGGGCTTTGGCTACACCTTC
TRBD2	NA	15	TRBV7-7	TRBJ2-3	CASSPLAGNADTQYF	TGTGCTAGCAGCCCACTAGCGGGAAACGCAGATACGCAGTATTTT
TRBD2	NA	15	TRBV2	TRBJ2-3	CASSGTSGLGDTQYF	TGTGCCAGCTCCGGGACTAGCGGGTTGGGAGATACGCAGTATTTT
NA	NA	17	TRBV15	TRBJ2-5	CATSRAPRRGGEETQYF	TGTGCCACCAGCAGAGCCCCCCGTAGGGGGGGGGAGGAGACCCAGTACTTC
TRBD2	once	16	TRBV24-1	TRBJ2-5	CATSPMTSGGQETQYF	TGTGCCACCTCCCCTATGACTAGCGGGGGCCAAGAGACCCAGTACTTC
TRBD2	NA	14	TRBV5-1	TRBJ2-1	CASSPSGGAVEQFF	TGCGCCAGCAGCCCTAGCGGGGGGGCTGTTGAGCAGTTCTTC
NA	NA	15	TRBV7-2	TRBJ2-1	CASSQQTAGYNEQFF	TGTGCCAGCAGTCAGCAAACGGCGGGGTACAATGAGCAGTTCTTC
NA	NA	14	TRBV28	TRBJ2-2	CASNDRLNTGELFF	TGTGCCAGCAACGACAGGTTGAACACCGGGGAGCTGTTTTTT
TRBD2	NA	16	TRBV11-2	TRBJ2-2	CASSQNPGTSTGELFF	TGTGCCAGCAGCCAAAACCCCGGGACTAGCACCGGGGAGCTGTTTTTT
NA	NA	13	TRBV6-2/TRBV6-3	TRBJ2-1	CASSYLSGNEQFF	TGTGCCAGCAGTTACTTGTCCGGGAATGAGCAGTTCTTC
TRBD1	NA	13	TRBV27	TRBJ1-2	CASSPGTDRGYTF	TGTGCCAGCAGTCCCGGGACAGACCGCGGCTACACCTTC
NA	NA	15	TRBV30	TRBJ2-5	CAWIFRERSQETQYF	TGTGCCTGGATTTTCCGGGAGAGATCCCAAGAGACCCAGTACTTC
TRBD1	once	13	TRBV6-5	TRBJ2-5	CASSSRDRETQYF	TGTGCCAGCAGTAGCCGGGACAGAGAGACCCAGTACTTC
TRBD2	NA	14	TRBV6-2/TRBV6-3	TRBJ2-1	CASSLPTSHNEQFF	TGTGCCAGCAGCTTACCGACTAGCCACAATGAGCAGTTCTTC
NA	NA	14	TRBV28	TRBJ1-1	CASSLLGADTEAFF	TGTGCCAGCAGTTTATTGGGGGCCGACACTGAAGCTTTCTTT
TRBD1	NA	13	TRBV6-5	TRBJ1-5	CASSRQGYQPQHF	TGTGCCAGCAGTAGACAGGGGTATCAGCCCCAGCATTTT
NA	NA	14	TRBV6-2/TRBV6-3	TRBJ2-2	CASRYTPGAGELFF	TGTGCCAGCAGATACACTCCCGGGGCCGGGGAGCTGTTTTTT
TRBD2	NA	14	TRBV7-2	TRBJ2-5	CASSTTSGEETQYF	TGTGCCAGCAGCACGACTAGCGGGGAAGAGACCCAGTACTTC
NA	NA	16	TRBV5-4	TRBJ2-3	CASSFRGGGGQDTQYF	TGTGCCAGCAGCTTTAGAGGGGGCGGGGGGCAAGATACGCAGTATTTT
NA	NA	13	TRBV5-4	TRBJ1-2	CASSLAQGGGYTF	TGTGCCAGCAGCTTGGCGCAGGGCGGCGGCTACACCTTC
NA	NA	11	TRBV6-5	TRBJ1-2	CASGSTGGYTF	TGTGCCAGCGGGTCAACAGGAGGCTACACCTTC
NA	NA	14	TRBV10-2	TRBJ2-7	CASSEGGRWDEQYF	TGCGCCAGCAGTGAAGGTGGCAGGTGGGACGAGCAGTACTTC
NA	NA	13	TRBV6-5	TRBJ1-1	CASSYLRGTEAFF	TGTGCCAGCAGTTACCTACGGGGGACTGAAGCTTTCTTT
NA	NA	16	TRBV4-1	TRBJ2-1	CASSQTGVAFYNEQFF	TGCGCCAGCAGCCAAACGGGGGTGGCCTTCTACAATGAGCAGTTCTTC
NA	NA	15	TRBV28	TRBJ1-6	CASRPKTGKNSPLHF	TGTGCCAGCAGGCCGAAGACAGGCAAGAATTCACCCCTCCACTTT
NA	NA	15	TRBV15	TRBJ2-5	CATQNLPGPKVAQYF	TGTGCCACTCAGAATCTACCAGGCCCGAAGGTGGCCCAGTACTTC
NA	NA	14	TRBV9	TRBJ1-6	CASSVVQANSPLHF	TGTGCCAGCAGCGTAGTGCAGGCCAATTCACCCCTCCACTTT
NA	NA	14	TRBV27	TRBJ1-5	CASSFKGVYQPQHF	TGTGCCAGCAGTTTTAAGGGGGTCTATCAGCCCCAGCATTTT
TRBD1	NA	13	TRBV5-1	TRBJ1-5	CASSLQGGQPQHF	TGCGCCAGCAGCTTACAGGGGGGACAGCCCCAGCATTTT
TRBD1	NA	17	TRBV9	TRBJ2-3	CASSLGQGRGDTDTQYF	TGTGCCAGCAGCCTGGGACAGGGAAGGGGGGACACAGATACGCAGTATTTT
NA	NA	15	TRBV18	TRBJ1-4	CASSPPGSTNEKLFF	TGTGCCAGCTCACCGCCAGGGTCAACTAATGAAAAACTGTTTTTT
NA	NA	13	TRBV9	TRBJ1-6	CASSSGYNSPLHF	TGTGCCAGCAGCTCCGGCTATAATTCACCCCTCCACTTT
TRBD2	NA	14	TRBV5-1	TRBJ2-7	CASSGNSGGAGQYF	TGCGCCAGCAGCGGCAACTCCGGGGGGGCAGGGCAGTACTTC